This T cell receptor (beta chain) came from a study of blood T cells in healthy people across ages. Germline V lookup: CDR1 LGHNA, CDR2 YNFKEQ. The CDR3 spans 15 residues. Trimming stripped 4 bases from V and 3 bases from J, with 12 bases between. Primers used in a second PCR of roughly 6 to 11 cycles were a sample-barcoded 5' primer and a J-beta primer mix. At least 3 million CDR3-containing paired-end reads were obtained per sample. TCRdb reanalysed the 5' RACE reads using MiXCR and keeps one entry per CDR3 protein. The sample has some 760,000 distinct CDR3 sequences, about 25% seen once. The sample was also reused in another study, on T cells of mothers and their children. That paper notes: A few healthy Caucasian mothers and their six children were the donors. Mothers gave over 10 million TCR beta CDR3 reads each, and children 2.5 million to 3.5 million each. Nobody spotted any persistent microchimeric T cell clones.

This TCR was sampled from a boy younger than 18 in good health. V gene TRBV4-2 combines with J gene TRBJ1-4; D perhaps matches TRBD1 (5 bases). The source material was blood. CDR3 sequence reads: CASSPGSGANEKLFF. CDR3 coding DNA: TGTGCCAGCAGCCCTGGGTCGGGGGCTAATGAAAAACTGTTTTTT.